This TCR beta chain comes out of a study of T-cell reconstitution after alpha-beta-depleted transplantation in children. Overall study results and limits: Diversity and T-cell counts at one year after transplant derived mostly from new T cells. Roughly two months post-transplant, alpha-beta T cells reportedly originated from several hundred graft clones that had expanded. Surviving recipient T cells and thymic progenitors accounted for the high day-60 TCRbeta diversity observed in some patients.

CDR1 is SGHDN and CDR2 is FVKESK in the germline V gene. The CDR3 sequence is 17 residues long. With 0 bases clipped from V and 6 bases from J, the junction kept 7 bases outside the gene matches. The TCRbeta library was prepared with unique molecular identifiers. TCRdb called the PCR reads again in MiXCR, with one record for every CDR3 protein. The sample includes some 300,000 distinct CDR3 sequences, roughly 7.8% of them seen just once. This clonotype came up many times. Antigen unknown. The chain couples TRBV14 to TRBJ2-1; 11 bases map to TRBD2. The source is a female patient younger than 10 who had a stem cell transplant for Fanconi anemia, so the T cells may come from the graft donor. The material sequenced was peripheral blood, taken 360 days after TCRalphabeta/CD19-depleted stem cell transplant. In DNA form, the CDR3 reads TGTGCCAGCAGCCAAGATCTGACTAGCGGGACCCGCAATGAGCAGTTCTTC. It is translated as CASSQDLTSGTRNEQFF.